This TCR beta chain was obtained from a study of blood T cell repertoires in COVID-19. For the study at large: Italy, Spain and the United States were the sources of the convalescent and acute COVID-19 samples. The analysed material was cDNA or gDNA that came from T cells, B-cell-depleted T cells, or PBMCs.

Germline lookup yields CDR1 LGHNA and CDR2 YSLEER. V was clipped by 1 base and J by 2 bases, with 12 bases between them. This CDR3 spans 16 amino acids. Study processing details: Amplification of reference gene primers provided the estimated nucleated cell counts. This table comes from immunoSEQ multiplex PCR, and its TCRdb copy is limited to in-frame clones, with some not included. The V and J calls and clone size were taken over from that table, and D and trimming were inferred from the DNA. This sample has under 300,000 clones; 65% to 90% occur once, and the top ten carry 2.5% to 3%. The chain combines TRBV4-3 with TRBJ2-1; weak D call: TRBD1 (6 bases). The specimen was peripheral blood. The receptor comes from a woman in her sixties or seventies with active or convalescent COVID-19. CDR3 loop: CASSQGPGAAYNEQFF. CDR3 bases: TGCGCCAGCAGCCAAGGGCCAGGGGCCGCCTACAATGAGCAGTTCTTC.